These 23 T cell receptor beta chains were sequenced from one sample in a study of PD-L1 blockade in urothelial cancer. Data came from immunoSEQ multiplex PCR; TCRdb stores just in-frame clones and leaves some out. The sample lists about 120,000 clones; around 88% were seen once. Described time point: peripheral blood 6 weeks after treatment start. Source: PBMCs, taken around atezolizumab (anti-PD-L1) treatment. Receptors were obtained from a man in his sixties with urothelial cancer.

The genes are TRBV30 and TRBJ2-1; 7 bases are a match to TRBD2. The germline CDR1 and CDR2 sequences are GTSNPN and SVGIG (reference sequence). The CDR3 contains 13 residues. The V gene end was trimmed by 4 bases and the J gene end by 8 bases; junction bases not matched to a gene: 8. The CDR3 loop is CAWKRDHDYEQFF. CDR3 in DNA: TGTGCCTGGAAGCGGGATCACGATTATGAGCAGTTCTTC. Based on the CDR3 plus reference TRBV30 and TRBJ2-1, the full variable domain is SQTIHQWPATLVQPVGSPLSLECTVEGTSNPNLYWYRQAAGRGLQLLFYSVGIGQISSEVPQNLSASRPQDRQFILSSKKLLLSDSGFYLCAWKRDHDYEQFFGPGTRLTVL.

The CDR3 sequence is CASSPPGTGLNEQYF. CDR3 nucleotides: TGTGCCAGCTCACCACCGGGGACAGGGCTCAACGAGCAGTACTTC. The chain links TRBV18 to TRBJ2-7, with 9 bases that match TRBD1. CDR3 length: 15 amino acids. With 0 bases clipped from V and 5 bases from J, the junction kept 5 bases outside the gene matches. The germline CDR1 and CDR2 sequences are KGHSH and LQKENI.

V and J are TRBV27 and TRBJ2-7, with 9 bases that match TRBD1. The trim removed 7 bases at V and 7 bases at J, leaving 5 bases unmatched. The germline gives CDR1 MNHEY, CDR2 SMNVEV (reference sequence). This CDR3 has 12 residues. This CDR3 is CASKDRGNEQYF. The CDR3 DNA reads as TGTGCCAGCAAGGACAGGGGAAATGAGCAGTACTTC.

This sequence joins TRBV9 and TRBJ2-7; D is unclear. The CDR3 has 16 amino acids. Per the germline V gene, CDR1 is SGDLS and CDR2 is YYNGEE. V lost 0 bases to trimming and J lost 0 bases, with 13 bases between them. The CDR3 DNA sequence: TGTGCCAGCAGCGTAGAGGCTGGGCCCCGCTCCTACGAGCAGTACTTC. It is translated as CASSVEAGPRSYEQYF.

The rearrangement links TRBV2 to TRBJ1-2; no clear D. Germline-derived CDR1 and CDR2 are SNHLY and FYNNEI. V gave up 2 bases and J gave up 5 bases, with 18 bases separating them. This CDR3 has 16 amino acids. CDR3 coding DNA: TGTGCCAGCAGTGAAACTTCCCCCAGGCTTGTATATGGCTACACCTTC. The encoded protein is CASSETSPRLVYGYTF.

V gene TRBV7-6 combines with J gene TRBJ2-7; perhaps TRBD1 as D (8 bases). The CDR3 has 15 residues. The germline V gene has CDR1 SGHVS and CDR2 FNYEAQ. V dropped 5 bases and J dropped 5 bases, with 19 bases sitting between them. CDR3 loop: CASSRKQGGIDEQYF. The CDR3 DNA reads as TGTGCCAGCAGCCGAAAACAGGGGGGGATCGACGAGCAGTACTTC.

V is TRBV5-1 and J is TRBJ2-2; the match to TRBD1 covers 8 bases. Looked up from germline, CDR1 is SGHRS and CDR2 is YFSETQ. This CDR3 spans 14 amino acids. V trimming: 4 bases; J trimming: 6 bases; junction bases outside the gene matches: 5. This chain's CDR3 is CASSQAQGAGELFF. CDR3 DNA sequence: TGCGCCAGCAGCCAGGCACAGGGGGCCGGGGAGCTGTTTTTT.

This sequence joins TRBV5-8 and TRBJ2-7; D is possibly TRBD1 (5 bases). This CDR3 is 13 amino acids long. Trimming stripped 5 bases from V and 4 bases from J, with 13 bases between. From germline, CDR1 is SGHTS and CDR2 YDEGEE. The CDR3 nucleotides are TGTGCCAGCAGAGTCCAGGGCTGGTACGAGCAGTACTTC. Protein: CASRVQGWYEQYF.

This clone was seen once. This sequence joins TRBV5-6 and TRBJ1-2; D unclear. Looked up from germline, CDR1 is SGHDT and CDR2 is YYEEEE. The CDR3 has 14 residues. The ends were cut back, 2 bases at V and 4 bases at J, with 12 bases in the middle. The CDR3 sequence is CASSFPSPGYGYTF. The CDR3 DNA follows: TGTGCCAGCAGCTTCCCGAGTCCGGGCTATGGCTACACCTTC.

This sequence joins TRBV6-5 and TRBJ1-2; D is possibly TRBD1 (5 bases). Trimming stripped 0 bases from V and 5 bases from J, with 10 bases between. This CDR3 comprises 14 residues. The germline V gene encodes CDR1 MNHEY and CDR2 SVGAGI. In DNA form, the CDR3 reads TGTGCCAGCAGTTACTCGGGGGGGAGGTATGGCTACACCTTC. Protein sequence: CASSYSGGRYGYTF.

The chain employs TRBV28 and TRBJ1-1, with TRBD1 as a possible D gene (5 bases). This CDR3 spans 14 amino acids. V lost 3 bases and J lost 1, with 9 bases in between. CDR1 is MDHEN, CDR2 SYDVKM, per germline. The CDR3 here is CASSLAGPNTEAFF. The CDR3 region has the DNA TGTGCCAGCAGTTTGGCAGGGCCGAACACTGAAGCTTTCTTT.

This clone was detected many times. The V and J genes are TRBV6-1 and TRBJ1-1; D ambiguous. CDR3 length equals 13 residues. Germline V gene sequence: CDR1 MNHNS, CDR2 SASEGT. V lost 7 bases and J 0 bases, leaving 9 bases between the germline ends. The CDR3 coding sequence is TGTGCCAGCAAAGCCATCTTGAACACTGAAGCTTTCTTT. It is translated as CASKAILNTEAFF.

The sample holds one count of this clone. The chain carries TRBV6-1 and TRBJ1-2; D may be TRBD1 (5 bases). V was clipped by 2 bases and J by 8 bases, with 15 bases between them. CDR1 MNHNS and CDR2 SASEGT come from the germline V gene. This CDR3 contains 14 residues. In DNA, the CDR3 is TGTGCCAGCAGTGAATCTTTCCGGCCAGGGGGCTACACCTTC. It codes for CASSESFRPGGYTF.

This clone was counted at least ten times. The rearrangement joins TRBV11-2 to TRBJ2-7, with TRBD1 matching 8 bases. Trimming cost V 1 base and J 4 bases; bases outside gene matches: 12. The CDR3 spans 17 residues. CDR1 is SGHAT, CDR2 FQNNGV, per germline. DNA for the CDR3: TGTGCCAGCAGCTTAGCGGGCAGGGGGCGCCGAAAATACGAGCAGTACTTC. This gives the protein CASSLAGRGRRKYEQYF. Together with reference TRBV11-2 and TRBJ2-7, the CDR3 gives the full variable domain: EAGVAQSPRYKIIEKRQSVAFWCNPISGHATLYWYQQILGQGPKLLIQFQNNGVVDDSQLPKDRFSAERLKGVDSTLKIQPAKLEDSAVYLCASSLAGRGRRKYEQYFGPGTRLTVT.

The rearrangement uses TRBV18 and TRBJ2-7; possibly TRBD1 for D (6 bases). CDR3 length equals 14 residues. The ends were cut back, 3 bases at V and 3 bases at J, with 12 bases in the middle. From germline, CDR1 is KGHSH and CDR2 LQKENI. The CDR3 DNA reads as TGTGCCAGCTCACCCCAAACAGGGAACTACGAGCAGTACTTC. Its protein product is CASSPQTGNYEQYF.

This chain connects TRBV2 to TRBJ2-5; 8 positions match TRBD2. The germline gives CDR1 SNHLY, CDR2 FYNNEI. The V and J ends lost 2 bases and 5 bases, in that order; junction bases with no gene match: 7. The CDR3 extends over 15 amino acids. CDR3 coding DNA: TGTGCCAGCAGTGAAACCCGGGGGGGCCCTGAGACCCAGTACTTC. Translation: CASSETRGGPETQYF.

About this clone itself: The sample holds other DNA sequences that translate to the same CDR3. This chain connects TRBV28 to TRBJ1-4; D is perhaps TRBD1 (5 bases). The CDR3 length is 15 residues. V shed 4 bases and J shed 0 bases, with 9 bases lying between them. The V gene's germline CDR1 is MDHEN and CDR2 SYDVKM. The CDR3 sequence: CASSSTGATNEKLFF. In DNA form, the CDR3 reads TGTGCCAGCAGTTCTACAGGCGCAACTAATGAAAAACTGTTTTTT. Looking up the rest from reference TRBV28 and TRBJ1-4 gives the full variable domain: DVKVTQSSRYLVKRTGEKVFLECVQDMDHENMFWYRQDPGLGLRLIYFSYDVKMKEKGDIPEGYSVSREKKERFSLILESASTNQTSMYLCASSSTGATNEKLFFGSGTQLSVL.

The chain is built from TRBV27 and TRBJ2-7; the match to TRBD1 covers 9 bases. The CDR3 length is 16 residues. With 3 bases clipped from V and 0 bases from J, the junction kept 6 bases outside the gene matches. Germline CDR1 and CDR2: MNHEY and SMNVEV (reference sequence). As DNA, the CDR3 is TGTGCCAGCAGTTTGGCCCGGGACAGGGTCTCCTACGAGCAGTACTTC. Translated: CASSLARDRVSYEQYF.

To note about this clone: Other DNA variants within this sample encode the same CDR3. The gene calls are TRBV29-1 and TRBJ2-7; 7 bases are a match to TRBD2. The CDR3 is 11 residues long. Looked up from germline, CDR1 is SQVTM and CDR2 is ANQGSEA. V was pared by 7 bases and J by 2 bases, with 2 bases of the junction left unmatched. For the CDR3, the DNA is TGCAGCGGCGGGACTACCTACGAGCAGTACTTC. Its translation is CSGGTTYEQYF.

V gene TRBV18 combines with J gene TRBJ1-2, with 7 bases lining up with TRBD1. The germline gives CDR1 KGHSH, CDR2 LQKENI. The V segment lost 1 base and the J segment 3 bases; nucleotides outside the gene matches: 5. The CDR3 loop spans 15 amino acids. This chain's CDR3 is CASSPQTGRDYGYTF. DNA for the CDR3: TGTGCCAGCTCACCACAGACAGGGCGGGACTATGGCTACACCTTC. The whole variable domain, remainder taken from reference TRBV18 and TRBJ1-2, is NAGVMQNPRHLVRRRGQEARLRCSPMKGHSHVYWYRQLPEEGLKFMVYLQKENIIDESGMPKERFSAEFPKEGPSILRIQQVVRGDSAAYFCASSPQTGRDYGYTFGSGTRLTVV.

The genes are TRBV10-3 and TRBJ1-5, with TRBD1 identical over 7 bases. This CDR3 region has 20 residues. In germline, CDR1 is ENHRY, CDR2 SYGVKD. The V and J ends lost 0 bases and 1 base, in that order; junction bases with no gene match: 15. The CDR3 region is CAISESKGAMMTWSNQPQHF. The CDR3 DNA reads as TGTGCCATCAGTGAGTCGAAGGGGGCAATGATGACATGGAGCAATCAGCCCCAGCATTTT.

The chain joins TRBV27 to TRBJ1-2; tentatively, D is TRBD1 (5 bases). This CDR3 spans 14 amino acids. Trimming left V 8 bases short and J 2 bases short, with 15 bases between. Per the germline V gene, CDR1 is MNHEY and CDR2 is SMNVEV (reference sequence). The DNA for the CDR3 is TGTGCCAGCGCCACGGGGGGGTCCAACTATGGCTACACCTTC. Translating gives CASATGGSNYGYTF.

V usage is TRBV10-2 and J usage is TRBJ2-1; 12 bases are shared with TRBD2. The CDR3 totals 18 residues. Germline CDR1 reads WSHSY; CDR2 reads SAAADI. V was clipped by 2 bases and J by 0 bases; unmatched bases: 5. The CDR3 sequence: CASSEVLAGGVSYNEQFF. CDR3 sequence (DNA): TGCGCCAGCAGTGAGGTACTAGCGGGAGGAGTCTCCTACAATGAGCAGTTCTTC.